A single sample gave rise to the 22 T cell receptor beta chains below, sequenced in a study of T-cell reconstitution after alpha-beta-depleted transplantation in children. Unique molecular identifiers were incorporated when the TCRbeta library was constructed. TCRdb processed the PCR reads anew with MiXCR; each CDR3 protein has one entry. The sample has about 1,000,000 distinct CDR3 sequences, around 30% seen once. The material was PBMCs, mostly from graft donor cells, obtained 360 days after TCRalphabeta/CD19-depleted stem cell transplant. Receptors originate from a boy younger than two who had a stem cell transplant for SCID, so the T cells may come from the graft donor.

This clonotype occurred a few times. This rearrangement joins TRBV28 to TRBJ2-2; tentatively, D is TRBD1 or TRBD2 (5 bases each). The CDR3 is 15 residues long. V was pared by 6 bases and J by 8 bases, with 19 bases between. Germline V lookup: CDR1 MDHEN, CDR2 SYDVKM. DNA for the CDR3: TGTGCCAGCAGACCTGACCAGCGGTGGGGGGGGGAGCTGTTTTTT. Encoded protein: CASRPDQRWGGELFF.

The V call is TRBV5-1, the J call TRBJ2-3; a weak D match, TRBD2 (7 bases). The V gene lost 7 bases and the J gene lost 2 bases, with 14 bases spanning the gap. The CDR3 is made up of 14 amino acids. From germline, CDR1 is SGHRS and CDR2 YFSETQ. CDR3 sequence: CASGGGGPTDTQYF. CDR3 bases: TGCGCCAGCGGTGGGGGGGGGCCCACAGATACGCAGTATTTT.

This clonotype was detected a few times. The chain is built from TRBV6-5 and TRBJ2-7, with D hard to call. The CDR3 length is 14 residues. The germline CDR1 and CDR2 sequences are MNHEY and SVGAGI. V was clipped by 2 bases and J by 5 bases, with 13 bases between them. The CDR3 protein is CASSYQNRGHEQYF. The DNA of the CDR3 is TGTGCCAGCAGTTACCAGAACCGTGGCCACGAGCAGTACTTC.

In DNA form, the CDR3 reads TGTGCCAGCCGGGACAGCAACTACAATGAGCAGTTCTTC. It specifies CASRDSNYNEQFF. The rearrangement joins TRBV12-3 or TRBV12-4 to TRBJ2-1, with 7 nucleotides matching TRBD1. The CDR3 covers 13 residues. With V trimmed by 8 bases and J by 3 bases, 4 bases remained unmatched.

In this sample, this clonotype turned up a few times. The genes are TRBV6-2 or TRBV6-3 and TRBJ2-5; TRBD1 might be the D (6 bases). V was clipped by 6 bases and J by 8 bases, with 16 bases between them. The germline CDR1 and CDR2 sequences are MNHEY and SVGEGT. The CDR3 length is 13 residues. The CDR3 loop is CASSGTGSSTQYF. As DNA, the CDR3 is TGTGCCAGCAGCGGAACAGGGAGTAGCACCCAGTACTTC.

This clonotype was found a few times. The chain carries TRBV7-4 and TRBJ1-2, with D tentatively TRBD1 (5 bases). CDR1 is SGHVT, CDR2 SQSDAQ, per germline. The CDR3 is 16 amino acids. V dropped 0 bases and J dropped 4 bases, with 15 bases sitting between them. CDR3 amino acids: CASSLARVTETYGYTF. The CDR3 region has the DNA TGTGCCAGCAGCTTAGCGCGGGTGACAGAGACCTATGGCTACACCTTC.

The chain combines TRBV25-1 with TRBJ2-7; D may be TRBD1 (5 bases). CDR1 and CDR2 from the germline V gene are MGHDK and SYGVNS. Trimming stripped 3 bases from V and 2 bases from J, with 14 bases between. This CDR3 spans 15 amino acids. CDR3 coding DNA: TGTGCCAGCAGTGAGGGGCCATTGCCTACCTACGAGCAGTACTTC. Its translation: CASSEGPLPTYEQYF.

The CDR3 reads CASSYRWDTGELFF. CDR3 DNA: TGTGCCAGCAGTTACCGGTGGGACACCGGGGAGCTGTTTTTT. The chain recombines TRBV6-2 or TRBV6-3 with TRBJ2-2, with D uncertain. Trimming shortened V by 2 bases and J by 3 bases, and 7 bases separated the two germline ends. Germline V gene sequence: CDR1 MNHEY, CDR2 SVGEGT. CDR3 length equals 14 residues.

This clonotype has a handful of counts. In DNA, the CDR3 is TGTGCCATCAGGCGGGGGACAGGGGCTTCCTACGAGCAGTACTTC. Its translation is CAIRRGTGASYEQYF. V usage is TRBV10-3 and J usage is TRBJ2-7; 10 nucleotides align to TRBD1. The trim removed 6 bases at V and 1 base at J, leaving 6 bases unmatched. This CDR3 contains 15 residues. Germline V CDR1 and CDR2: ENHRY, SYGVKD.

The chain uses TRBV12-3 or TRBV12-4 and TRBJ2-1; maybe TRBD1 (5 bases). The ends were cut back, 3 bases at V and 6 bases at J, with 15 bases in the middle. There are 15 residues in the CDR3. For the CDR3, the DNA is TGTGCCAGCAGTTTGGCTTCCGCAGGGCCCAATGAGCAGTTCTTC. Its protein product is CASSLASAGPNEQFF.

The rearrangement joins TRBV7-9 to TRBJ2-2, with 10 nucleotides matching TRBD1. The CDR3 is 16 amino acids. CDR1 and CDR2 from the germline V gene are SEHNR and FQNEAQ (reference sequence). V was clipped by 7 bases and J by 3 bases; unmatched bases: 8. The DNA for the CDR3 is TGTGCCAGCACCCCAGGGGGACAGGGGTACACCGGGGAGCTGTTTTTT. This translates into CASTPGGQGYTGELFF.

The rearrangement joins TRBV5-1 to TRBJ1-1, with D possibly matching TRBD1 (5 bases). CDR1 and CDR2 (germline): SGHRS, YFSETQ. The length of the CDR3 is 17 residues. Trimming stripped 4 bases from V and 1 base from J, with 20 bases between. In nucleotides, the CDR3 is TGCGCCAGCAGCCCCTTTAGTCGGGACGGACCGAACACTGAAGCTTTCTTT. Its translation: CASSPFSRDGPNTEAFF.

The chain recombines TRBV19 with TRBJ1-5, with D possibly TRBD1 on 5 matching bases. Germline CDR1 is LNHDA and CDR2 is SQIVND (reference sequence). The CDR3 length is 12 residues. With 4 bases removed from V and 6 bases from J, the gap between germline ends came to 7 bases. The CDR3 region is CASSRGLQPQHF. DNA of the CDR3: TGTGCCAGTAGTAGGGGACTTCAGCCCCAGCATTTT.

The chain recombines TRBV29-1 with TRBJ1-5, with D possibly TRBD1 on 6 matching bases. V lost 4 bases and J 0 bases, leaving 10 bases between the germline ends. Germline CDR1 and CDR2: SQVTM and ANQGSEA. This CDR3 is built from 14 residues. The CDR3: CSVVGRGSNQPQHF. The CDR3 bases are TGCAGCGTTGTGGGCAGGGGTAGCAATCAGCCCCAGCATTTT.

This clonotype has a handful of counts. The genes are TRBV4-1 and TRBJ2-3, with D perhaps matching TRBD2 (5 bases). V was cut by 3 bases and J by 0 bases, with 19 bases left in between. CDR1 and CDR2 from the germline V gene are MGHRA and YSYEKL. The CDR3 contains 18 residues. CDR3 in amino acids: CASSQPIRRSSSTDTQYF. The DNA of the CDR3 is TGCGCCAGCAGCCAGCCAATCAGGAGGTCCTCTAGCACAGATACGCAGTATTTT.

This clonotype was seen only a few times. The CDR3: CASSFVGGIYNEQFF. Here the CDR3 DNA reads TGCGCCAGCAGCTTTGTTGGAGGTATTTACAATGAGCAGTTCTTC. The chain employs TRBV5-1 and TRBJ2-1, with D tentatively TRBD2 (5 bases). The CDR3 length is 15 residues. Between the trimmed V and J ends, which lost 2 bases and 4 bases, there was a span of 13 bases. Germline CDR1 SGHRS, CDR2 YFSETQ. The variable domain in full, with the rest retrieved from reference TRBV5-1 and TRBJ2-1, is KAGVTQTPRYLIKTRGQQVTLSCSPISGHRSVSWYQQTPGQGLQFLFEYFSETQRNKGNFPGRFSGRQFSNSRSEMNVSTLELGDSALYLCASSFVGGIYNEQFFGPGTRLTVL.

The rearrangement links TRBV5-1 to TRBJ2-3; D gene uncertain. CDR3 size: 14 residues. The V gene's germline CDR1 is SGHRS and CDR2 YFSETQ. V dropped 4 bases and J dropped 2 bases, with 11 bases sitting between them. As DNA, the CDR3 is TGCGCCAGCAGCCCAATCGGTGCCACAGATACGCAGTATTTT. Its translation: CASSPIGATDTQYF.

A note on this clonotype: The junction differs from germline at one of its ends, possibly a read error. The chain links TRBV12-3 or TRBV12-4 to TRBJ2-3, with 9 nucleotides matching TRBD2. CDR3 length: 15 residues. The CDR3: CASSLAGTSIDTQYF. The CDR3 coding sequence is TGTGCCAGCAGTTTAGCCGGGACTAGCATAGATACGCAGTATTTT.

The J gene is TRBJ2-7, the V gene TRBV6-6, with D uncertain. The length of the CDR3 is 12 residues. V was pared by 2 bases and J by 3 bases, with 5 bases between. Germline-derived CDR1 and CDR2 are MNHNY and SVGAGI (reference sequence). The CDR3 DNA reads as TGTGCCAGCAGTTACGGGATCTACGAGCAGTACTTC. As protein: CASSYGIYEQYF.

The sample holds many counts of this clonotype. The V gene is TRBV6-5, the J gene TRBJ2-7; D not resolved. From germline, CDR1 is MNHEY and CDR2 SVGAGI. V was clipped by 8 bases and J by 1 base, with 9 bases between them. The CDR3 sequence is 12 residues long. The CDR3 bases are TGTGCCAGCTCAGGATTATCCTACGAGCAGTACTTC. Amino acid sequence: CASSGLSYEQYF.

The count of this clonotype is one. The chain is built from TRBV5-1 and TRBJ2-2; D call uncertain. The CDR3 spans 15 residues. Germline V CDR1 and CDR2: SGHRS, YFSETQ. Deletions cut 2 bases from V and 0 bases from J, with 8 bases between. For the CDR3, the DNA is TGCGCCAGCAGCTTAAAGGTCGCGAACACCGGGGAGCTGTTTTTT. Translation gives CASSLKVANTGELFF.

This clonotype occurred a few times. The chain has TRBV29-1 and TRBJ1-2; no definite D call. CDR3 length: 13 amino acids. The ends were cut back, 4 bases at V and 4 bases at J, with 13 bases in the middle. Germline CDR1 reads SQVTM; CDR2 reads ANQGSEA. CDR3 residues: CSVGGGQFYGYTF. The CDR3 nucleotides are TGCAGCGTTGGAGGAGGGCAGTTCTATGGCTACACCTTC.